The clone carrying this T cell receptor beta chain occurred a few times. Original analysis: Nucleated cell counts were estimated from reference gene primer amplification. Method: immunoSEQ multiplex PCR; TCRdb's copy keeps in-frame clones and lacks some. Clone size and the V and J calls come from that table; the DNA yielded D and trimming. The sample has under 250,000 clones; 75% to 85% are singletons. V lost 7 bases to trimming and J lost 8 bases, with 8 bases between them. CDR3 length: 11 residues. Germline V gives CDR1 SEHNR, CDR2 FQNEAQ (reference sequence). The data were taken from a study of blood T cell repertoires in COVID-19.

The clonotype originates from a human donor in a cohort sampled during active COVID-19. The sample taken for sequencing was peripheral blood. The rearrangement joins TRBV7-9 to TRBJ1-4; D unresolved. This CDR3 reads CASTLGEKLFF. CDR3 DNA sequence: TGTGCCAGCACCCTCGGGGAAAAACTGTTTTTT.